Sequencing of this T cell receptor (beta chain) was carried out in a study of vaccination and CD4 T cells after COVID-19. Study-wide context: According to the study, participants were given two doses of BNT162b2 or mRNA-1273 vaccine. Overlapping spike peptides from SARS-CoV-2, HCoV-NL63, HCoV-OC43 and HCoV-229E served to stimulate the cells.

This clonotype is large by share. Its antigen is still unknown. Sequenced with the Oncomine TCR Beta short-read assay was DNA taken from cultured CD4+ T cells. From cultured CD4+ T cells, genomic DNA was extracted. Via MiXCR, TCRdb re-called the PCR reads, giving one row per CDR3 protein. The sample has about 11,000 distinct CDR3 sequences, about 28% seen once; the top ten hold 7.5% to 9%. Treatment described: approximately 9-day PBMC culture with coronavirus spike peptide pools or control peptides (ViraFEST assay). With peptide pools, ViraFEST first expanded antigen-specific T cells and afterwards sequenced their TCRs. The sample comprised CD4+ T cells from blood, cultured in vitro. The sequence came from a human donor who had recovered from COVID-19.

In nucleotides, the CDR3 is TGTGCCAGCGGGCGGGGGAACACTGAAGCTTTCTTT. Residues: CASGRGNTEAFF. V is TRBV27 and J is TRBJ1-1; D unclear. The CDR3 has 12 amino acids. V shed 8 bases and J shed 1 base, with 8 bases lying between them. The germline CDR1 and CDR2 sequences are MNHEY and SMNVEV (reference sequence).